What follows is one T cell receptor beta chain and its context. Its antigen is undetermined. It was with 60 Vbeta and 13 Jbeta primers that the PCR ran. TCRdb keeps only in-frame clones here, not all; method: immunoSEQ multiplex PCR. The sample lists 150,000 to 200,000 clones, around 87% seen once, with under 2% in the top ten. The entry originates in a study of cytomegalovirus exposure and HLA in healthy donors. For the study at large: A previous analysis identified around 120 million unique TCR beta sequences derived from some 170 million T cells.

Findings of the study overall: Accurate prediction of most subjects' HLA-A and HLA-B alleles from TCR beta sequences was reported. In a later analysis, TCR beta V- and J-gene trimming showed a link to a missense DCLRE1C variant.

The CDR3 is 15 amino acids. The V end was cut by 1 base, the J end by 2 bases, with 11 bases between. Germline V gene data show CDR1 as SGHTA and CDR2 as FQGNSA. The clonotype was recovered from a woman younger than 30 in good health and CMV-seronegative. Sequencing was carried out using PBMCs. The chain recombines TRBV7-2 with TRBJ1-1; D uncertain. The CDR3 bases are TGTGCCAGCAGCTTAGAAGGAGGCCTCAACACTGAAGCTTTCTTT. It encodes CASSLEGGLNTEAFF.